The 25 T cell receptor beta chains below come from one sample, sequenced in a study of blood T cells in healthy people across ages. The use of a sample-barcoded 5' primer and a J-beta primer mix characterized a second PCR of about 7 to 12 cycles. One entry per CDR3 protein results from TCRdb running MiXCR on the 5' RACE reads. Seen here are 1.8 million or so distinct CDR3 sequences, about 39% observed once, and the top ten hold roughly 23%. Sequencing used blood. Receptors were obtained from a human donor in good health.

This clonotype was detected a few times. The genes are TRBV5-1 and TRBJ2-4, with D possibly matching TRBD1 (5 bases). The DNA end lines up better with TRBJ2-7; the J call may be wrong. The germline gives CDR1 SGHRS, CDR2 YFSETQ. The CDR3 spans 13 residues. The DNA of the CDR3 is TGCGCCAGCAGCTTGACGGACAATACCGAGCAGTACTTC. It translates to CASSLTDNTEQYF.

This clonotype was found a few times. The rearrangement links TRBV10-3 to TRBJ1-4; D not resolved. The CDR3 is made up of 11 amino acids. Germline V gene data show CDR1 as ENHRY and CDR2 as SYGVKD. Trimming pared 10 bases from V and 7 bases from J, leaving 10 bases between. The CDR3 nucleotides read TGTGCCACCCCAAATGGTGAAAAACTGTTTTTT. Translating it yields CATPNGEKLFF.

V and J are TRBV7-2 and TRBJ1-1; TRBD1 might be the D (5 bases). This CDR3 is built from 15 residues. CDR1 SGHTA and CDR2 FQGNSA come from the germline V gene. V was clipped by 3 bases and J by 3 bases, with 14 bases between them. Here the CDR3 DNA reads TGTGCCAGCAGCTTGTCAGGGAATCGGTACACTGAAGCTTTCTTT. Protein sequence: CASSLSGNRYTEAFF. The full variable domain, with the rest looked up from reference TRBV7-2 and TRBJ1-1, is GAGVSQSPSNKVTEKGKDVELRCDPISGHTALYWYRQSLGQGLEFLIYFQGNSAPDKSGLPSDRFSAERTGGSVSTLTIQRTQQEDSAVYLCASSLSGNRYTEAFFGQGTRLTVV.

The CDR3 bases are TGCGCCAGCAGCCCCGGACAGGGGGCAGTGGGGGGCTACACCTTC. Its translation is CASSPGQGAVGGYTF. V is TRBV4-1 and J is TRBJ1-2; 11 bases are a match to TRBD1. Germline V gene lookup returns CDR1 MGHRA and CDR2 YSYEKL. The CDR3 runs to 15 residues. V shed 4 bases, J shed 8 bases, and the junction held 9 bases outside the gene matches.

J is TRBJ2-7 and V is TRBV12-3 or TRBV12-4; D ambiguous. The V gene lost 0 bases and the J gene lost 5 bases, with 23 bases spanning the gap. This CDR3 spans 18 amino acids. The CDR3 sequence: CASSLALGDSYLLNEQYF. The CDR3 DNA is TGTGCCAGCAGTTTAGCGCTGGGCGACTCCTATCTGTTGAACGAGCAGTACTTC.

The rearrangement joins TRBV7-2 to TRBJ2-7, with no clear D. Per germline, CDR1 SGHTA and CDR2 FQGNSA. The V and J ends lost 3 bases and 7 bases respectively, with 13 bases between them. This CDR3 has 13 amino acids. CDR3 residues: CASSLGTTREQYF. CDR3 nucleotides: TGTGCCAGCAGCTTGGGAACGACAAGGGAGCAGTACTTC.

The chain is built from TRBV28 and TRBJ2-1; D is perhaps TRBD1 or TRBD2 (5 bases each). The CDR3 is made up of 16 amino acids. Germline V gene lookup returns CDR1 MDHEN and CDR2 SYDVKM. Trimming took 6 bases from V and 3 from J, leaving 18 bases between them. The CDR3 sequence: CASRYRPGRNYNEQFF. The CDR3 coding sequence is TGTGCCAGCAGATATCGTCCGGGACGGAACTACAATGAGCAGTTCTTC.

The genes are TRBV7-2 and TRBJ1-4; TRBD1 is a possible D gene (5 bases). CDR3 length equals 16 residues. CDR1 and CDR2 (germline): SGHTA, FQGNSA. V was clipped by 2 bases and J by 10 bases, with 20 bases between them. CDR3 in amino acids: CASSLTGGSFMGKLFF. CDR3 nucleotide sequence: TGTGCCAGCAGCTTAACGGGGGGTTCTTTTATGGGAAAACTGTTTTTT.

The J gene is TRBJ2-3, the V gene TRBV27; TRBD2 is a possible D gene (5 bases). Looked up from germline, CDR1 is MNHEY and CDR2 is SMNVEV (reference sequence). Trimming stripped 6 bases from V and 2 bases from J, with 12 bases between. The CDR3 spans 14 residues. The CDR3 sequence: CASSSDLATDTQYF. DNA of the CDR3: TGTGCCAGCAGCTCAGACCTAGCCACAGATACGCAGTATTTT.

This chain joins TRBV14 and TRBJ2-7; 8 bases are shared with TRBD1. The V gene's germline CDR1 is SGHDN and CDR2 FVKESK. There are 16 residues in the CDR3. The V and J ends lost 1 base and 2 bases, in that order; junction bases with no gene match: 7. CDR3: CASSQGLGTGTYEQYF. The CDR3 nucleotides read TGTGCCAGCAGCCAAGGGCTCGGGACAGGTACCTACGAGCAGTACTTC.

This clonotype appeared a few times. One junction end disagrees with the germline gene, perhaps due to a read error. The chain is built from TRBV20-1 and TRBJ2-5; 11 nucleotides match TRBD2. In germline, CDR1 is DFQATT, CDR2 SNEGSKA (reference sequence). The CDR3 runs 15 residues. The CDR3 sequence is CSASRLAGYGETQYF. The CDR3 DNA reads TGTAGTGCTAGTAGACTAGCGGGGTATGGAGAGACCCAGTACTTC.

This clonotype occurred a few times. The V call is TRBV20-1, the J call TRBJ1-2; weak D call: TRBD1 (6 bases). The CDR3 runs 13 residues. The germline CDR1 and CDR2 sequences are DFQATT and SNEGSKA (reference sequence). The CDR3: CRPGQTGGHGYTF. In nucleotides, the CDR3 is TGCAGGCCCGGACAGACTGGCGGGCATGGCTACACCTTC.

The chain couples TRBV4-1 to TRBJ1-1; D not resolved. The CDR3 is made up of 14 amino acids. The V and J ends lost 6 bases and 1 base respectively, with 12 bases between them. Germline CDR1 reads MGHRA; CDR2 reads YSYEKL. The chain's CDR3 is CASRIPGKNTEAFF. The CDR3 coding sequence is TGCGCCAGCAGGATACCCGGGAAGAACACTGAAGCTTTCTTT.

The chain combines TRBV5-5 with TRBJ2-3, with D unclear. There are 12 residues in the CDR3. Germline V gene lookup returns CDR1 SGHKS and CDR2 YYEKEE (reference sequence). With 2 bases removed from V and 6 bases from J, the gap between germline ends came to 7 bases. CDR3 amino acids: CASSFPSDTQYF. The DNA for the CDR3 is TGTGCCAGCAGCTTCCCAAGTGATACGCAGTATTTT.

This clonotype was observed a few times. The CDR3 DNA sequence: TGCGCCAGCAGCCCGAGTGCCAGCGGGGGGGAAGATACGCAGTATTTT. Translating gives CASSPSASGGEDTQYF. The genes are TRBV4-3 and TRBJ2-3; 10 nucleotides align to TRBD2. The CDR3 loop spans 16 amino acids. V trimming: 4 bases; J trimming: 5 bases; junction bases outside the gene matches: 9. Looked up from germline, CDR1 is LGHNA and CDR2 is YSLEER.

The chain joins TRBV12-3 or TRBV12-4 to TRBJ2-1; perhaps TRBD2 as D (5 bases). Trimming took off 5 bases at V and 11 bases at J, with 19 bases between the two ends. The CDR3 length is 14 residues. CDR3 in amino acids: CASSKAVGWDKQFF. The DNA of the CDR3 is TGTGCCAGCAGTAAAGCGGTGGGGTGGGATAAGCAGTTCTTC.

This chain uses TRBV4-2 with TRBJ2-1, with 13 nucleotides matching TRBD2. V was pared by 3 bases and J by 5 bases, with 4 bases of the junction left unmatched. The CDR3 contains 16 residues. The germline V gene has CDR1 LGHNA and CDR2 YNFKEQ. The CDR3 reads CASSQAGTSGDNEQFF. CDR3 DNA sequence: TGTGCCAGCAGCCAGGCCGGGACTAGCGGGGACAATGAGCAGTTCTTC.

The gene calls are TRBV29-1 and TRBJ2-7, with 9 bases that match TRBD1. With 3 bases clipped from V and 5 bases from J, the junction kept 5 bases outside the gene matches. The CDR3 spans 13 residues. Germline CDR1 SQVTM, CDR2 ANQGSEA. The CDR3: CSVEGQGPHEQYF. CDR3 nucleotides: TGCAGCGTTGAGGGACAGGGTCCCCACGAGCAGTACTTC.

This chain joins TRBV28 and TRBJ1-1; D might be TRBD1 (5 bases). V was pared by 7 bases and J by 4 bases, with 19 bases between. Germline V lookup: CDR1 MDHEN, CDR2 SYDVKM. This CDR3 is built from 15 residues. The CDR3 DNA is TGTGCCAGCATCGGTATAATGGCAGGGATCACTGAAGCTTTCTTT. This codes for CASIGIMAGITEAFF.

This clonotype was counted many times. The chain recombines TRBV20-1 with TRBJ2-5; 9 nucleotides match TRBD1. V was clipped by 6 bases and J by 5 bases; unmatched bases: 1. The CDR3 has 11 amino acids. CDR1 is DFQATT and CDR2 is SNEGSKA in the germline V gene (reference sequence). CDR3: CSADRGETQYF. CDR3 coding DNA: TGCAGTGCCGACAGGGGGGAGACCCAGTACTTC.

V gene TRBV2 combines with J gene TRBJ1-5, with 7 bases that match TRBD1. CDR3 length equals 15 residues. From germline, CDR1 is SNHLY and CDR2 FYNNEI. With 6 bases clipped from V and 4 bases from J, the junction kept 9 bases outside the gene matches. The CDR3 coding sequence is TGTGCCAGCAGGGAGCAGGGGGATAGGAATCAGCCCCAGCATTTT. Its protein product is CASREQGDRNQPQHF.

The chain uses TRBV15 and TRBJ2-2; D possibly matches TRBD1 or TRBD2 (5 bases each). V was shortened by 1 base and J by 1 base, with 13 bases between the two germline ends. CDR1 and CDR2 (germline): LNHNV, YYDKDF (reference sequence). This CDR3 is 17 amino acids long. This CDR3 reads CATSRAGQEKNTGELFF. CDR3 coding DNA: TGTGCCACCAGCAGAGCGGGGCAGGAAAAGAACACCGGGGAGCTGTTTTTT.

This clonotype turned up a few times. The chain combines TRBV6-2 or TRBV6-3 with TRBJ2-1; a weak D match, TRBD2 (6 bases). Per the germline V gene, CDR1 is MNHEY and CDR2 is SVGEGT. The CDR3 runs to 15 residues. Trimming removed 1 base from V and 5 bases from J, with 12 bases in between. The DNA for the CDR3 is TGTGCCAGCAGTTACTTGGGCGGGGTTCACAATGAGCAGTTCTTC. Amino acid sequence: CASSYLGGVHNEQFF.

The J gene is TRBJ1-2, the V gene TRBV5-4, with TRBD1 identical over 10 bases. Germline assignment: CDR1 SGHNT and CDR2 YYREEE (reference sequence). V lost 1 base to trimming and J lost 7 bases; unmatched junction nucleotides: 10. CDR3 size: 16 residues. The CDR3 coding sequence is TGTGCCAGCAGCTTGAATATTGCGGGACAGGGGTTTGGCTACACCTTC. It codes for CASSLNIAGQGFGYTF.

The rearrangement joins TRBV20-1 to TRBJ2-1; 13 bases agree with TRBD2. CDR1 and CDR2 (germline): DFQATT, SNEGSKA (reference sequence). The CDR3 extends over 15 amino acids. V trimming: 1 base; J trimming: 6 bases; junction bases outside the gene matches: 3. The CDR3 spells CSARAGTSGANEQFF. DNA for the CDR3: TGCAGTGCTAGAGCCGGGACTAGCGGGGCCAATGAGCAGTTCTTC.